This record covers a single T cell receptor beta chain. This sample is drawn from a study of blood T cell repertoires in COVID-19. This CDR3 comprises 14 residues. CDR1 is MNHEY, CDR2 SVGAGI, per germline. The V gene lost 8 bases and the J gene lost 6 bases, with 19 bases spanning the gap. The method was immunoSEQ multiplex PCR; TCRdb's version includes in-frame clones alone and lacks a portion of them. The sample has 150,000 or so clones, around 80% seen once. The rearrangement uses TRBV6-5 and TRBJ1-1; possible D gene TRBD1, 5 bases. This TCR was sampled from a man between 60 and 75 years old with active or convalescent COVID-19. The sample taken for sequencing was peripheral blood. The chain's CDR3 is CASEGQGGFSEAFF. CDR3 sequence (DNA): TGTGCCAGCGAAGGGCAGGGAGGGTTTTCTGAAGCTTTCTTT.